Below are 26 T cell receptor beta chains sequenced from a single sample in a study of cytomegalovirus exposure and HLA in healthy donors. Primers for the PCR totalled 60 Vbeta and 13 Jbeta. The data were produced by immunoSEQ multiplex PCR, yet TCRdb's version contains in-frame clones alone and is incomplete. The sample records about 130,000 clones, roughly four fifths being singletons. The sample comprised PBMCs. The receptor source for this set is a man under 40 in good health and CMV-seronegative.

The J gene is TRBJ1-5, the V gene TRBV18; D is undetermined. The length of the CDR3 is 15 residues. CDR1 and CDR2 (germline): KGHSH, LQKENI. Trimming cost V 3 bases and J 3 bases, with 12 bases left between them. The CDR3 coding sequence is TGTGCCAGCTCACCGGGCCCCGGGGTCAATCAGCCCCAGCATTTT. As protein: CASSPGPGVNQPQHF. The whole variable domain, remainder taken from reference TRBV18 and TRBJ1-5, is NAGVMQNPRHLVRRRGQEARLRCSPMKGHSHVYWYRQLPEEGLKFMVYLQKENIIDESGMPKERFSAEFPKEGPSILRIQQVVRGDSAAYFCASSPGPGVNQPQHFGDGTRLSIL.

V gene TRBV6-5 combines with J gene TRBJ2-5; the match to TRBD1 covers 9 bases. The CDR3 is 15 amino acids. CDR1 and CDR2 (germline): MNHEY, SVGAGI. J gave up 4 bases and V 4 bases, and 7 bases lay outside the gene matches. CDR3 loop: CASSSGTGPRETQYF. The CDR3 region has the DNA TGTGCCAGCAGTTCCGGGACAGGGCCCCGAGAGACCCAGTACTTC.

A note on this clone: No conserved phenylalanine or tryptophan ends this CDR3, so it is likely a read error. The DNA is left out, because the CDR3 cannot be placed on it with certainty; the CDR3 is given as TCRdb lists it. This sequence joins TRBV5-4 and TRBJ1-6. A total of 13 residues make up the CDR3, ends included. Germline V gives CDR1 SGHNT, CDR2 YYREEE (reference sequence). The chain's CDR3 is CASSLSGGAPLQV.

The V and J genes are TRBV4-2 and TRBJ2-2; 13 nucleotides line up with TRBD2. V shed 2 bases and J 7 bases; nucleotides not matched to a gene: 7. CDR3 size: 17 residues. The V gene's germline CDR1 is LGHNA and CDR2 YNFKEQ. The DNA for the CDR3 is TGTGCCAGCAGCCAAATACTAGCGGGGGGGCTGGGCGGGGAGCTGTTTTTT. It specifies CASSQILAGGLGGELFF.

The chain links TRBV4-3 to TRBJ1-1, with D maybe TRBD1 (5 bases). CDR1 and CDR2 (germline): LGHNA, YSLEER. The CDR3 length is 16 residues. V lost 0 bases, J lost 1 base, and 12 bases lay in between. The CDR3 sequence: CASSQDLNRWNTEAFF. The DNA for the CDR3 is TGCGCCAGCAGCCAAGACCTAAACAGGTGGAACACTGAAGCTTTCTTT.

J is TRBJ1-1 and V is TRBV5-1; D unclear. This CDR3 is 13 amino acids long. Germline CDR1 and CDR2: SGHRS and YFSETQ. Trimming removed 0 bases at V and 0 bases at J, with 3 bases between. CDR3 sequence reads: CASSLALNTEAFF. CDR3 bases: TGCGCCAGCAGCTTGGCGTTGAACACTGAAGCTTTCTTT.

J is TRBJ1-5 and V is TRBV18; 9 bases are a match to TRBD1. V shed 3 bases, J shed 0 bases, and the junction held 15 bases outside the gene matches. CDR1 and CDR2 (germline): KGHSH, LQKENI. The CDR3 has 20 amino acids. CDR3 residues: CASSPTAQGAHGYSNQPQHF. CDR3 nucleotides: TGTGCCAGCTCACCTACCGCACAGGGGGCGCATGGATATAGCAATCAGCCCCAGCATTTT.

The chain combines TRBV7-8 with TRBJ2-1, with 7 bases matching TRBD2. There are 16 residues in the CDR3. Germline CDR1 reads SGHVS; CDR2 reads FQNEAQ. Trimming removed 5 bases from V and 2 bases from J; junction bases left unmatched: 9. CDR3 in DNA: TGTGCCAGCAGCCCTCTGGAAGGACTAGCCTACAATGAGCAGTTCTTC. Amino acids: CASSPLEGLAYNEQFF. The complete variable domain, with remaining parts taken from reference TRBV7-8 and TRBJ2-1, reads GAGVSQSPRYKVAKRGQDVALRCDPISGHVSLFWYQQALGQGPEFLTYFQNEAQLDKSGLPSDRFFAERPEGSVSTLKIQRTQQEDSAVYLCASSPLEGLAYNEQFFGPGTRLTVL.

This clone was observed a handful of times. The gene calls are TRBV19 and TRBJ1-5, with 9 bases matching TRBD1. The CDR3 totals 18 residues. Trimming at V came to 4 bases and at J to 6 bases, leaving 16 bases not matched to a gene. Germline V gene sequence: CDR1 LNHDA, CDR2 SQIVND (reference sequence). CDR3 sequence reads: CASSSRDRDIWSAQPQHF. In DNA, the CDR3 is TGTGCCAGTAGTAGCCGGGACAGGGACATATGGAGCGCTCAGCCCCAGCATTTT.

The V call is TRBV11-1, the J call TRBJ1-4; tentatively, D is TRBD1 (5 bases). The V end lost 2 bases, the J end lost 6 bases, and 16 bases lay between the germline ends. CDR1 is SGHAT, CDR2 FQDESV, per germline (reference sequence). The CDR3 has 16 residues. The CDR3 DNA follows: TGTGCCAGCAGCTTATCTCCGACAGAGACGGATGAAAAACTGTTTTTT. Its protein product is CASSLSPTETDEKLFF. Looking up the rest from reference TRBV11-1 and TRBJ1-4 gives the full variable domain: EAEVAQSPRYKITEKSQAVAFWCDPISGHATLYWYRQILGQGPELLVQFQDESVVDDSQLPKDRFSAERLKGVDSTLKIQPAELGDSAMYLCASSLSPTETDEKLFFGSGTQLSVL.

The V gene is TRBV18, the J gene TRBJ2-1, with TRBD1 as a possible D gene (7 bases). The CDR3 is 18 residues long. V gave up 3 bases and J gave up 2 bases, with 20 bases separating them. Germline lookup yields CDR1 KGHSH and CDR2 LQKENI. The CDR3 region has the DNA TGTGCCAGCTCACCCCAACCAGTGACAGGGAGGACCTACAATGAGCAGTTCTTC. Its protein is CASSPQPVTGRTYNEQFF.

CDR3 DNA sequence: TGTGCCACCAGCGCGGGGGGACAGGGGTCCAATCAGCCCCAGCATTTT. Residues: CATSAGGQGSNQPQHF. This chain uses TRBV15 with TRBJ1-5, with 10 bases matching TRBD1. The trim removed 5 bases at V and 3 bases at J, leaving 7 bases unmatched. The CDR3 spans 16 residues. CDR1 is LNHNV, CDR2 YYDKDF, per germline (reference sequence). The entire variable domain, with the rest obtained from reference TRBV15 and TRBJ1-5, is as follows: DAMVIQNPRYQVTQFGKPVTLSCSQTLNHNVMYWYQQKSSQAPKLLFHYYDKDFNNEADTPDNFQSRRPNTSFCFLDIRSPGLGDTAMYLCATSAGGQGSNQPQHFGDGTRLSIL.

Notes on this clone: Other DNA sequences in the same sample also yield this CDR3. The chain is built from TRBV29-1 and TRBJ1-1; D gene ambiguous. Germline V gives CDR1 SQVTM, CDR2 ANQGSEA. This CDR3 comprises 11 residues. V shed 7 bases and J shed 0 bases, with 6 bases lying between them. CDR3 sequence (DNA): TGCAGCGGCACGGTGAACACTGAAGCTTTCTTT. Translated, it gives CSGTVNTEAFF.

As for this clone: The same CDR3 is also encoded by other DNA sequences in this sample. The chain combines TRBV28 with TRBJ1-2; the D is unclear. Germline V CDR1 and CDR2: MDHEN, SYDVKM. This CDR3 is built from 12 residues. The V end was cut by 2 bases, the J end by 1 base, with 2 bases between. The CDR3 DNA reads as TGTGCCAGCAGTTTACTTAACTATGGCTACACCTTC. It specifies CASSLLNYGYTF.

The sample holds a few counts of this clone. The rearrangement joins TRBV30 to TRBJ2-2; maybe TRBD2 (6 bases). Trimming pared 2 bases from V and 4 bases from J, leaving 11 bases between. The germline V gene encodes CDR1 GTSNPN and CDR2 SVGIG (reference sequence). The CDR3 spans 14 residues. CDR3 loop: CAWSLGGVTGELFF. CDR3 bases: TGTGCCTGGAGTTTAGGAGGGGTCACCGGGGAGCTGTTTTTT.

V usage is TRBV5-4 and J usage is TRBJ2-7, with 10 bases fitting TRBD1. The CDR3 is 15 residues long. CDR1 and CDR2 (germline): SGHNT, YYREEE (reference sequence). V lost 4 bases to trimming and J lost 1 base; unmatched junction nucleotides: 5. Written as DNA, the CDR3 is TGTGCCAGCAGCCGAGCGGGACAGGGGTCCTACGAGCAGTACTTC. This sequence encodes CASSRAGQGSYEQYF.

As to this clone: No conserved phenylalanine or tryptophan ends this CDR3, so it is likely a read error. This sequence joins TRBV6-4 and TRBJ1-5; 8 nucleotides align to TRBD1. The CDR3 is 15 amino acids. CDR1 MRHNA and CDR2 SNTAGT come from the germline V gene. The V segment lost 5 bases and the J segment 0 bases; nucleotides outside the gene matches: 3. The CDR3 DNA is TGTGCCAGCAGTAGCGGACAGGGTAGCAATCAGCCCCAGCATGTT. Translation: CASSSGQGSNQPQHV.

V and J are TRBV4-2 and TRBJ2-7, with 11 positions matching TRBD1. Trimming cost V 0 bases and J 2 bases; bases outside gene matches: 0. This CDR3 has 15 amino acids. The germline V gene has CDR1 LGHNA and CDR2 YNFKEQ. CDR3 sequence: CASSQEGQGAYEQYF. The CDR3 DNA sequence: TGTGCCAGCAGCCAAGAGGGACAGGGGGCCTACGAGCAGTACTTC.

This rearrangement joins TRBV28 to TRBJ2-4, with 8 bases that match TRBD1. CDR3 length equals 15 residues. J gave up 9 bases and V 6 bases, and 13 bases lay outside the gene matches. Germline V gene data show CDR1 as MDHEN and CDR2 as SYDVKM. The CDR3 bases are TGTGCCAGCAGCCTGACAGGGGTTTATCAAAGCATTCAGTACTTC. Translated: CASSLTGVYQSIQYF.

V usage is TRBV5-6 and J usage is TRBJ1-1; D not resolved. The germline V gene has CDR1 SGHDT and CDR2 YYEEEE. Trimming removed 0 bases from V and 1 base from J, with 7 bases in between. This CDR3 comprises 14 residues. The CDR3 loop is CASSLVYSNTEAFF. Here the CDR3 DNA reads TGTGCCAGCAGCTTGGTTTACTCGAACACTGAAGCTTTCTTT.

CDR3 protein: CASSYLAGDYEQYF. The CDR3 DNA reads as TGTGCCAGCAGCTACTTAGCGGGAGACTACGAGCAGTACTTC. The chain has TRBV14 and TRBJ2-7, with 9 positions matching TRBD2. Trimming cost V 5 bases and J 3 bases; bases outside gene matches: 5. Germline CDR1 is SGHDN and CDR2 is FVKESK. This CDR3 has 14 residues.

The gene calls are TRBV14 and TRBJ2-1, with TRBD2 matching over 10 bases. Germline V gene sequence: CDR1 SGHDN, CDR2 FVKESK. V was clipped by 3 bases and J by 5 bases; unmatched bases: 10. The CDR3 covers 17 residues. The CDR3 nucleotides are TGTGCCAGCAGCCAGATGACCGGGACTAGCGCGAACAATGAGCAGTTCTTC. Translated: CASSQMTGTSANNEQFF.

The CDR3 here is CAWSVGDNYGYTF. CDR3 sequence (DNA): TGTGCCTGGAGTGTAGGGGATAACTATGGCTACACCTTC. This chain uses TRBV30 with TRBJ1-2; D might be TRBD1 (5 bases). The CDR3 is made up of 13 amino acids. Germline V CDR1 and CDR2: GTSNPN, SVGIG (reference sequence). Between the trimmed V and J ends, which lost 0 bases and 1 base, there was a span of 6 bases. The complete variable domain, with remaining parts taken from reference TRBV30 and TRBJ1-2, reads SQTIHQWPATLVQPVGSPLSLECTVEGTSNPNLYWYRQAAGRGLQLLFYSVGIGQISSEVPQNLSASRPQDRQFILSSKKLLLSDSGFYLCAWSVGDNYGYTFGSGTRLTVV.

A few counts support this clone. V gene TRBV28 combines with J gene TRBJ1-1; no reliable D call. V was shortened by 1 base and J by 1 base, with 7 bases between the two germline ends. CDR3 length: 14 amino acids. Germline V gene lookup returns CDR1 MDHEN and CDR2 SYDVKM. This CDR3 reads CASSLSPENTEAFF. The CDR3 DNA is TGTGCCAGCAGTTTATCTCCAGAGAACACTGAAGCTTTCTTT.

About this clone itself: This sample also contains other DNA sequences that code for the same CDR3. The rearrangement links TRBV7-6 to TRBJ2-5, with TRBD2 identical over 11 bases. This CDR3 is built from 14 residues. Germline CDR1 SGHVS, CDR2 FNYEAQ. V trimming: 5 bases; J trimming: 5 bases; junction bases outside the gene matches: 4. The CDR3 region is CASSPRTSGETQYF. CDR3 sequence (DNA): TGTGCCAGCAGCCCAAGGACTAGCGGGGAGACCCAGTACTTC.

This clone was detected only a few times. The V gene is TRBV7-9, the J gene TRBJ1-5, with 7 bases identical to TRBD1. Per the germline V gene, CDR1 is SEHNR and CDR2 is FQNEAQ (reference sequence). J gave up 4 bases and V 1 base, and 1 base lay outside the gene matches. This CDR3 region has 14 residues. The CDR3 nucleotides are TGTGCCAGCAGCTTAGGACAGGGAAATCAGCCCCAGCATTTT. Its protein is CASSLGQGNQPQHF.